Listed below are T cell receptor beta chains from one sample, sequenced in a study of T cell repertoires in cytomegalovirus infection. Their cognate antigens are unknown. TCRdb ran MiXCR on the reads and lists one entry per CDR3 protein. Of roughly 310,000 distinct CDR3 sequences in the sample, 25% to 30% were seen once. Source: cultured PBMCs, taken from culture after CMV antigen stimulation. These TCRs come from a human donor in good health (CMV status not recorded). Some clones in this sample may be carry-over from other donors' samples. The CDR3 runs from the conserved cysteine through the conserved F or W. D genes are given only for firm matches. Clone size is not always given. Where it is, it says once, few, many or a class for expanded clones.

d_call	j_call	clone_size	v_call	cdr3_length	cdr3_aa	cdr3_nt
NA	TRBJ1-4	NA	TRBV13	16	CASSLGMSSTNEKLFF	TGTGCCAGCAGCTTAGGCATGAGTTCAACTAATGAAAAACTGTTTTTT
NA	TRBJ1-1	NA	TRBV6-1	13	CASSEEGDTEAFF	TGTGCCAGCAGTGAGGAAGGGGACACTGAAGCTTTCTTT
NA	TRBJ2-1	NA	TRBV19	16	CASSIWRDLSYNEQFF	TGTGCCAGTAGTATTTGGCGGGATCTCTCCTACAATGAGCAGTTCTTC
NA	TRBJ2-3	few	TRBV7-6	14	CASSLGDFTDTQYF	TGTGCCAGCAGCTTAGGGGACTTCACAGATACGCAGTATTTT
NA	TRBJ1-3	NA	TRBV7-9	16	CASSRWEASSGNTIYF	TGTGCCAGCAGCCGGTGGGAGGCCTCCTCTGGAAACACCATATATTTT
NA	TRBJ1-5	NA	TRBV6-1	16	CASSELEGRLGQPQHF	TGTGCCAGCAGTGAATTGGAGGGAAGGCTCGGTCAGCCCCAGCATTTT
TRBD1	TRBJ2-7	NA	TRBV27	14	CASSFWDRPYEQYF	TGTGCCAGCAGTTTTTGGGACAGACCCTACGAGCAGTACTTC
TRBD1	TRBJ1-2	few	TRBV5-6	14	CASTAGQDYYGYTF	TGTGCCAGCACCGCGGGACAGGACTACTATGGCTACACCTTC
TRBD1	TRBJ2-2	few	TRBV29-1	14	CSFRRDSNTGELFF	TGCAGCTTTCGCCGGGACAGTAACACCGGGGAGCTGTTTTTT
NA	TRBJ2-3	few	TRBV7-6	12	CASSLFGDTQYF	TGTGCCAGCAGCTTATTTGGCGATACGCAGTATTTT
TRBD2	TRBJ2-2	many	TRBV24-1	16	CATGTSGRGPTGELFF	TGTGCCACCGGGACTAGCGGGAGGGGGCCCACCGGGGAGCTGTTTTTT
TRBD2	TRBJ2-1	NA	TRBV7-3	17	CASSRQGLAGGAIEQFF	TGTGCCAGCAGCCGACAGGGACTAGCGGGAGGGGCTATTGAGCAGTTCTTC
NA	TRBJ1-5	many	TRBV7-8	12	CASSLQGRPQHF	TGTGCCAGCAGCCTACAGGGACGGCCCCAGCATTTT
NA	TRBJ2-7	few	TRBV19	14	CASSISHNSYEQYF	TGTGCCAGTAGTATCTCCCACAACTCCTACGAGCAGTACTTC
TRBD2	TRBJ2-1	few	TRBV11-2	16	CASRPGASGAYNEQFF	TGTGCCAGCAGGCCCGGGGCTAGCGGGGCGTACAATGAGCAGTTCTTC
NA	TRBJ1-5	NA	TRBV19	12	CASKGGNQPQHF	TGTGCCAGTAAAGGGGGAAATCAGCCCCAGCATTTT
NA	TRBJ2-4	few	TRBV2	15	CASSELALAKNIQYF	TGTGCCAGCAGTGAATTGGCTCTAGCCAAAAACATTCAGTACTTC
NA	TRBJ2-3	NA	TRBV24-1	14	CAIQTGPSTDTQYF	TGTGCCATCCAGACAGGCCCTTCCACAGATACGCAGTATTTT
NA	TRBJ2-7	NA	TRBV7-9	12	CASSLENYEQYF	TGTGCCAGCAGCTTGGAGAACTACGAGCAGTACTTC
NA	TRBJ2-5	NA	TRBV20-1	11	CSPLLRETQYF	TGCAGTCCTCTTCTAAGGGAGACCCAGTACTTC
NA	TRBJ1-2	few	TRBV7-9	14	CASSLEVAGYGYTF	TGTGCCAGCAGCTTAGAGGTGGCTGGCTATGGCTACACCTTC
TRBD1	TRBJ1-1	NA	TRBV29-1	14	CSAAKDRLDVDTFF	TGCAGCGCCGCAAAGGACAGGTTGGATGTTGACACTTTCTTT
NA	TRBJ1-4	NA	TRBV18	14	CASSPIGTNEKLFF	TGTGCCAGCTCACCGATTGGCACGAATGAAAAACTGTTTTTT
TRBD1	TRBJ2-7	NA	TRBV7-6	13	CASSLTGDHEQYF	TGTGCCAGCAGCTTAACAGGGGACCACGAGCAGTACTTC
TRBD2	TRBJ2-1	NA	TRBV5-4	15	CASSSRLAGAGEQFF	TGTGCCAGCAGTTCTAGACTAGCGGGGGCGGGTGAGCAGTTCTTC
TRBD2	TRBJ2-7	many	TRBV7-9	16	CASSSLRTSMAYEQYF	TGTGCCAGCAGCTCTCTCCGGACTAGCATGGCCTACGAGCAGTACTTC
NA	TRBJ2-5	few	TRBV4-2	14	CASSQVGGQETQYF	TGTGCCAGCAGCCAAGTAGGCGGCCAAGAGACCCAGTACTTC
TRBD2	TRBJ2-5	NA	TRBV7-4	14	CAYPGLAEQETQYF	TGTGCCTACCCCGGACTAGCGGAGCAAGAGACCCAGTACTTC
NA	TRBJ2-5	NA	TRBV7-9	14	CASSLSRRKESQYF	TGTGCCAGCAGCTTAAGTAGGCGTAAGGAGTCCCAGTACTTC
TRBD2	TRBJ2-1	few	TRBV7-3	14	CASSLNAGGNEQFF	TGTGCCAGCAGCTTAAACGCGGGGGGGAATGAGCAGTTCTTC
TRBD1	TRBJ1-2	few	TRBV7-3	15	CASSLDRESNYGYTF	TGTGCCAGCAGCCTCGACAGGGAATCTAACTATGGCTACACCTTC
NA	TRBJ2-7	NA	TRBV7-9	14	CASSQQDFGYEQYF	TGTGCCAGCAGCCAGCAAGACTTCGGCTACGAGCAGTACTTC
NA	TRBJ2-5	few	TRBV7-6	13	CASSTPERQTQYF	TGTGCCAGCAGCACCCCAGAGAGGCAGACCCAGTACTTC
TRBD2	TRBJ2-7	NA	TRBV11-2	18	CASSLEYPGLATSYEQYF	TGTGCCAGCAGCTTAGAGTATCCGGGACTAGCGACGTCCTACGAGCAGTACTTC
TRBD1	TRBJ1-3	NA	TRBV6-1	16	CASSSDRGRSGNTIYF	TGTGCCAGCAGCAGCGACAGGGGAAGGTCTGGAAACACCATATATTTT
NA	TRBJ1-1	few	TRBV7-9	14	CASSLEFSGSEAFF	TGTGCCAGCAGCTTAGAGTTCTCGGGCTCTGAAGCTTTCTTT
NA	TRBJ1-1	NA	TRBV5-4	14	CAGSLSRQNTEAFF	TGTGCCGGCAGCTTGTCCAGGCAGAACACTGAAGCTTTCTTT
TRBD2	TRBJ2-7	few	TRBV27	17	CASSLGGLGTRSYEQYF	TGTGCCAGCAGTTTGGGAGGACTAGGAACCCGCAGCTACGAGCAGTACTTC
NA	TRBJ2-3	NA	TRBV5-4	16	CASSPTTASSTDTQYF	TGTGCCAGCAGCCCAACGACAGCCTCTAGCACAGATACGCAGTATTTT
NA	TRBJ2-7	many	TRBV7-2	14	CASSLDRSSYEQYF	TGTGCCAGCAGCTTAGACAGGAGCTCCTACGAGCAGTACTTC
NA	TRBJ1-6	NA	TRBV9	14	CASSAMGFNSPLHF	TGTGCCAGCAGCGCCATGGGCTTTAATTCACCCCTCCACTTT
NA	TRBJ2-1	few	TRBV7-9	15	CASSSGTISYNEQFF	TGTGCCAGCAGCTCTGGGACAATTTCCTACAATGAGCAGTTCTTC
TRBD1	TRBJ1-1	few	TRBV20-1	12	CSARYAGGEAFF	TGCAGTGCTAGGTACGCAGGGGGTGAAGCTTTCTTT
NA	TRBJ1-1	NA	TRBV27	13	CASNPAGWTEAFF	TGTGCCAGCAACCCGGCAGGGTGGACTGAAGCTTTCTTT
NA	TRBJ1-1	few	TRBV29-1	14	CSVEGTQLNTEAFF	TGCAGCGTTGAAGGAACCCAACTGAACACTGAAGCTTTCTTT
TRBD1	TRBJ2-3	few	TRBV6-1	13	CATWDRGTDTQYF	TGTGCCACCTGGGACAGGGGCACAGATACGCAGTATTTT
TRBD1	TRBJ2-2	NA	TRBV11-2	16	CASSSFRGRRTGELFF	TGTGCCAGCAGCTCGTTCAGGGGGCGTCGCACCGGGGAGCTGTTTTTT
TRBD2	TRBJ2-1	NA	TRBV6-5	17	CASSSSMGLPYYNEQFF	TGTGCCAGCAGTTCCTCCATGGGACTACCTTATTACAATGAGCAGTTCTTC
NA	TRBJ2-7	NA	TRBV11-2	12	CASSAGYYEQYF	TGTGCCAGCAGCGCGGGCTACTACGAGCAGTACTTC
TRBD1	TRBJ2-4	NA	TRBV28	14	CASSITGTGNIQYF	TGTGCCAGCAGTATTACCGGGACAGGAAACATTCAGTACTTC
TRBD2	TRBJ2-5	few	TRBV6-5	17	CASSRVRVREGRETQYF	TGTGCCAGCAGCCGGGTGAGGGTACGGGAGGGTCGCGAGACCCAGTACTTC
NA	TRBJ2-7	NA	TRBV5-1	15	CASSLEIEGPYEQYF	TGCGCCAGCAGCTTAGAAATAGAGGGACCCTACGAGCAGTACTTC
TRBD2	TRBJ2-7	NA	TRBV13	18	CASSTRVREGLFFHEQYF	TGTGCCAGCAGCACAAGGGTGCGGGAGGGCCTTTTTTTCCACGAGCAGTACTTC